The 18 T cell receptor beta chains reported below all come from one sample, sequenced in a study of blood T cell repertoires in COVID-19. The assay was immunoSEQ multiplex PCR, and TCRdb's table has in-frame clones only and misses some. This table has under 300,000 clones, approximately 83% appearing once. Sequences were obtained from PBMCs or T cells enriched from blood (not recorded which). These receptors were obtained from a man in his fifties who had recovered from COVID-19.

The V gene is TRBV5-1, the J gene TRBJ2-7; tentative D call: TRBD2 (7 bases). This CDR3 has 16 residues. Germline V gene sequence: CDR1 SGHRS, CDR2 YFSETQ. Trimming left V 4 bases short and J 1 base short, with 18 bases between. The CDR3 DNA is TGCGCCAGCAGCACGCTCGGGGGGCCGAATTCCTACGAGCAGTACTTC. Its translation: CASSTLGGPNSYEQYF.

The CDR3, as DNA: TGTGCCAGCAGCTTAGTAGCGGGCCCGAGGGAAGGCTACACCTTC. This encodes CASSLVAGPREGYTF. The chain joins TRBV7-6 to TRBJ1-2, with D hard to call. CDR3 length equals 15 residues. The germline V and J ends were trimmed by 1 base and 8 bases, with 17 bases remaining between them. Germline-derived CDR1 and CDR2 are SGHVS and FNYEAQ.

The rearrangement joins TRBV25-1 to TRBJ1-2; weak D call: TRBD1 (5 bases). The CDR3 runs to 13 residues. Trimming pared 5 bases from V and 5 bases from J, leaving 12 bases between. CDR1 MGHDK and CDR2 SYGVNS come from the germline V gene. The CDR3 loop reads CASSPRGGYGYTF. In DNA form, the CDR3 reads TGTGCCAGCAGTCCGCGGGGGGGATATGGCTACACCTTC.

The chain recombines TRBV4-3 with TRBJ2-2, with TRBD1 matching over 8 bases. Germline V gene lookup returns CDR1 LGHNA and CDR2 YSLEER. The CDR3 has 15 amino acids. V shed 4 bases, J shed 7 bases, and the junction held 8 bases outside the gene matches. The CDR3 spells CASSRETGGHGELFF. The DNA for the CDR3 is TGCGCCAGCAGCCGAGAAACAGGGGGGCACGGGGAGCTGTTTTTT.

J is TRBJ1-5 and V is TRBV12-2; the D segment call TRBD1 is taken from the table without a DNA check. TRBV12-2 has pseudogene status. This CDR3 has 17 residues. The CDR3 region has the DNA TGTGCAAGTCGCTTGGGGACATGCGGGCTTCTTCGTCAGCCCCAGCATTTT. Its protein product is CASRLGTCGLLRQPQHF.

The rearrangement joins TRBV29-1 to TRBJ2-7, with TRBD1 as a possible D gene (6 bases). The CDR3 runs 13 residues. Between the trimmed V and J ends, which lost 3 bases and 6 bases, there was a span of 15 bases. The germline V gene encodes CDR1 SQVTM and CDR2 ANQGSEA. The CDR3 reads CSVDLGTMAEQYF. The CDR3 DNA sequence: TGCAGCGTTGACCTTGGGACAATGGCCGAGCAGTACTTC.

This chain joins TRBV30 and TRBJ2-1; D is ambiguous. This CDR3 contains 13 residues. Germline assignment: CDR1 GTSNPN and CDR2 SVGIG (reference sequence). Trimming took off 3 bases at V and 8 bases at J, with 14 bases between the two ends. CDR3 region: CAWSPRSEHEQFF. The CDR3 region has the DNA TGTGCCTGGAGCCCCCGCTCCGAGCATGAGCAGTTCTTC.

This rearrangement joins TRBV9 to TRBJ2-1, with 8 bases identical to TRBD2. Unmatched junction bases numbered 9, after V lost 4 bases and J lost 9 bases. The CDR3 is 14 amino acids. The germline V gene encodes CDR1 SGDLS and CDR2 YYNGEE. The CDR3 loop is CASSLVAGGTEQFF. DNA for the CDR3: TGTGCCAGCAGCCTCGTGGCGGGGGGCACTGAGCAGTTCTTC.

This chain uses TRBV10-3 with TRBJ1-2; weak D call: TRBD1 (5 bases). This CDR3 has 13 residues. Trimming removed 6 bases from V and 2 bases from J, with 10 bases in between. Germline V gives CDR1 ENHRY, CDR2 SYGVKD. The DNA for the CDR3 is TGTGCCATCAGCAGGGATTTGAACTATGGCTACACCTTC. This gives the protein CAISRDLNYGYTF.

This clone has only one observation. This sequence joins TRBV29-1 and TRBJ2-5; a possible D gene is TRBD2 (6 bases). The germline gives CDR1 SQVTM, CDR2 ANQGSEA. This CDR3 is built from 11 residues. V gave up 5 bases and J gave up 4 bases, with 8 bases separating them. The CDR3 region is CSVRRGETQYF. The CDR3 DNA reads TGCAGCGTTCGGCGGGGAGAGACCCAGTACTTC.

This clone was detected a few times. This chain joins TRBV7-2 and TRBJ2-2, with TRBD2 matching over 7 bases. This CDR3 is 14 amino acids long. CDR1 is SGHTA, CDR2 FQGNSA, per germline. Unmatched junction bases numbered 5, after V lost 3 bases and J lost 7 bases. The CDR3 region has the DNA TGTGCCAGCAGCTTTGGGGAGGGGATCGGGGAGCTGTTTTTT. It translates to CASSFGEGIGELFF.

This clone appeared a single time. This chain uses TRBV27 with TRBJ1-1; 7 bases match TRBD1. Germline values: CDR1 MNHEY, CDR2 SMNVEV (reference sequence). The V gene end was trimmed by 5 bases and the J gene end by 4 bases; junction bases not matched to a gene: 10. This CDR3 region has 15 residues. CDR3 sequence reads: CASSGRGRRVTEAFF. In DNA form, the CDR3 reads TGTGCCAGCAGTGGAAGGGGGCGTAGAGTCACTGAAGCTTTCTTT.

DNA of the CDR3: TGTGCCAGCAGTTCAGGACAGGGGGCCTACGAGCAGTACTTC. It codes for CASSSGQGAYEQYF. V usage is TRBV7-3 and J usage is TRBJ2-7; 10 bases agree with TRBD1. V lost 6 bases and J lost 2; bases outside the gene matches: 4. The CDR3 is 14 amino acids. The germline V gene encodes CDR1 SGHTA and CDR2 FQGTGA.

This clone has a handful of counts. V is TRBV28 and J is TRBJ1-5, with TRBD1 matching over 10 bases. V lost 10 bases to trimming and J lost 2 bases; unmatched junction nucleotides: 11. Germline CDR1 and CDR2: MDHEN and SYDVKM. The CDR3 extends over 16 amino acids. In DNA, the CDR3 is TGTGCCATCAGACCTAACGGACAGGGGGGCAATCAGCCCCAGCATTTT. It is translated as CAIRPNGQGGNQPQHF.

The chain couples TRBV19 to TRBJ1-2; 7 positions agree with TRBD1. The CDR3 loop spans 12 amino acids. V lost 7 bases, J lost 7 bases, and 6 bases stayed unmatched. CDR1 is LNHDA and CDR2 is SQIVND in the germline V gene (reference sequence). The chain's CDR3 is CASTRQGAGYTF. As DNA, the CDR3 is TGTGCCAGTACCAGACAGGGAGCTGGCTACACCTTC.

This CDR3 reads CASSADSADTQYF. The CDR3 DNA sequence: TGTGCCAGCAGTGCTGACTCCGCAGATACGCAGTATTTT. The chain couples TRBV2 to TRBJ2-3, with no clear D. The V and J ends lost 4 bases and 4 bases respectively, with 9 bases between them. The CDR3 covers 13 residues. Looked up from germline, CDR1 is SNHLY and CDR2 is FYNNEI.

Comment on this clone: One end of the junction fails to match germline, which may point to a read error. The chain joins TRBV5-1 to TRBJ2-7, with a weak D call TRBD2 (5 bases). Germline V lookup: CDR1 SGHRS, CDR2 YFSETQ. The CDR3 length is 14 residues. In DNA, the CDR3 is TGCGCCAGCAGATTGGAGGCTAGCTCCTACGAGCAGTACTTC. It translates to CASRLEASSYEQYF.

This clone has only a few counts. This chain uses TRBV28 with TRBJ1-4, with 11 nucleotides matching TRBD1. The V gene's germline CDR1 is MDHEN and CDR2 SYDVKM. This CDR3 has 17 residues. Trimming removed 4 bases from V and 5 bases from J; junction bases left unmatched: 9. CDR3 region: CASSSTGQGVANEKLFF. The CDR3 DNA sequence: TGTGCCAGCAGTTCGACGGGACAGGGGGTTGCCAATGAAAAACTGTTTTTT.